This TCR beta chain was captured by sequencing in a study of cytomegalovirus exposure and HLA in healthy donors. The PCR employed 60 Vbeta primers together with 13 Jbeta primers. The data were produced by immunoSEQ multiplex PCR, yet TCRdb's version contains in-frame clones alone and is incomplete. This sample has 75,000 to 90,000 clones; about 77% occur once, and the top ten carry 4% to 5%. CDR1 and CDR2 from the germline V gene are MGHRA and YSYEKL. The length of the CDR3 is 15 residues. V gave up 0 bases and J gave up 3 bases, with 11 bases separating them. This clone was seen once. Its antigen is as yet unknown. Study-level points and caveats: Near-uniform donor sequencing depth was presumed by presence/absence analyses. With DRB1 most and HLA-C fewest, TCR association rates differed between HLA loci in a later analysis. Segments of the TCR beta V type were, in most cases, productive about 90% or about 30% of the time in an earlier analysis.

Material: PBMCs. The rearrangement joins TRBV4-1 to TRBJ1-1; D possibly corresponds to TRBD1 (5 bases). The origin of this receptor is a man in his 60s in good health and CMV-seronegative. The chain's CDR3 is CASSQEGGRDTEAFF. The CDR3 DNA is TGCGCCAGCAGCCAAGAGGGGGGTCGGGACACTGAAGCTTTCTTT.